These 15 T cell receptor beta chains came from one sample sequenced in a study of cytomegalovirus exposure and HLA in healthy donors. Primers for the PCR totalled 60 Vbeta and 13 Jbeta. Generated by immunoSEQ multiplex PCR, the TCRdb table keeps only in-frame clones and is missing some. Among about 200,000 clones listed, 82% were seen once. The specimen sequenced was PBMCs. The source of these receptors is a woman aged 45 to 65 in good health and CMV-seropositive.

V and J are TRBV28 and TRBJ2-2; TRBD1 agrees at 8 bases. This CDR3 is built from 15 residues. V was clipped by 3 bases and J by 7 bases; unmatched bases: 7. The germline CDR1 and CDR2 sequences are MDHEN and SYDVKM. CDR3 sequence (DNA): TGTGCCAGCAGTTTTGGGGACAGGTCAAACGGGGAGCTGTTTTTT. This encodes CASSFGDRSNGELFF.

V gene TRBV28 combines with J gene TRBJ1-1, with D tentatively TRBD1 (6 bases). Between the trimmed V and J ends, which lost 4 bases and 8 bases, there was a span of 14 bases. This CDR3 has 13 amino acids. The germline CDR1 and CDR2 sequences are MDHEN and SYDVKM. Here the CDR3 DNA reads TGTGCCAGCAGTTCCCACGTCGACAGGGAAGCTTTCTTT. Protein sequence: CASSSHVDREAFF.

The CDR3 DNA reads as TGTGCCATCTCGACAGGGAAGGTCAATCAGCCCCAGCATTTT. Amino acids: CAISTGKVNQPQHF. The chain links TRBV19 to TRBJ1-5; 7 bases map to TRBD1. The CDR3 has 14 residues. Germline lookup yields CDR1 LNHDA and CDR2 SQIVND (reference sequence). The V and J ends lost 10 bases and 3 bases, in that order; junction bases with no gene match: 9. The whole variable domain, remainder taken from reference TRBV19 and TRBJ1-5, is DGGITQSPKYLFRKEGQNVTLSCEQNLNHDAMYWYRQDPGQGLRLIYYSQIVNDFQKGDIAEGYSVSREKKESFPLTVTSAQKNPTAFYLCAISTGKVNQPQHFGDGTRLSIL.

The chain joins TRBV5-8 to TRBJ2-7; weak D call: TRBD1 (6 bases). V was clipped by 4 bases and J by 3 bases, with 14 bases between them. This CDR3 region has 14 residues. CDR1 and CDR2 from the germline V gene are SGHTS and YDEGEE. CDR3 DNA sequence: TGTGCCAGCAGCCCCCGACAGGATCGCTACGAGCAGTACTTC. Amino acid sequence: CASSPRQDRYEQYF.

The chain uses TRBV9 and TRBJ2-7; tentatively, D is TRBD2 (6 bases). The CDR3 totals 15 residues. V was clipped by 0 bases and J by 5 bases, with 15 bases between them. Germline V gives CDR1 SGDLS, CDR2 YYNGEE. The CDR3 spells CASSVGWEANHEQYF. The CDR3 DNA is TGTGCCAGCAGCGTAGGGTGGGAGGCCAACCACGAGCAGTACTTC.

The chain uses TRBV27 and TRBJ1-1; 7 bases fit TRBD1. This CDR3 region has 13 residues. V lost 5 bases and J lost 10; bases outside the gene matches: 10. Germline loops: CDR1 MNHEY, CDR2 SMNVEV (reference sequence). CDR3 in amino acids: CASSPQGVLGAFF. In DNA form, the CDR3 reads TGTGCCAGCAGTCCCCAGGGGGTGCTTGGAGCTTTCTTT.

The chain joins TRBV28 to TRBJ1-4; 10 nucleotides align to TRBD1. V trimming: 6 bases; J trimming: 5 bases; junction bases outside the gene matches: 6. The CDR3 is made up of 15 amino acids. Germline-derived CDR1 and CDR2 are MDHEN and SYDVKM. CDR3: CASSEDRGTNEKLFF. The CDR3 coding sequence is TGTGCCAGCAGCGAGGACAGGGGGACAAATGAAAAACTGTTTTTT.

The chain has TRBV28 and TRBJ1-1; D call uncertain. Trimming removed 4 bases from V and 1 base from J, with 10 bases in between. Germline loops: CDR1 MDHEN, CDR2 SYDVKM. The CDR3 is 14 amino acids. CDR3 sequence reads: CASSSPVANTEAFF. DNA for the CDR3: TGTGCCAGCAGTTCCCCAGTTGCGAACACTGAAGCTTTCTTT.

This rearrangement joins TRBV28 to TRBJ2-7, with a tentative D call TRBD2 (5 bases). The CDR3 length is 16 residues. Deletions cut 6 bases from V and 3 bases from J, with 21 bases between. Per germline, CDR1 MDHEN and CDR2 SYDVKM. Here the CDR3 reads CASSGTDAGGIYEQYF. CDR3 sequence (DNA): TGTGCCAGCAGCGGCACGGACGCGGGCGGTATCTACGAGCAGTACTTC. Complete variable domain (other parts from reference TRBV28 and TRBJ2-7): DVKVTQSSRYLVKRTGEKVFLECVQDMDHENMFWYRQDPGLGLRLIYFSYDVKMKEKGDIPEGYSVSREKKERFSLILESASTNQTSMYLCASSGTDAGGIYEQYFGPGTRLTVT.

The rearrangement uses TRBV29-1 and TRBJ1-1; D not certain. CDR3 length: 13 amino acids. V lost 3 bases and J 1 base, leaving 9 bases between the germline ends. The germline V gene has CDR1 SQVTM and CDR2 ANQGSEA. This CDR3 reads CSVDSGKNTEAFF. The CDR3 nucleotides are TGCAGCGTTGATAGCGGGAAGAACACTGAAGCTTTCTTT.

The rearrangement joins TRBV10-3 to TRBJ1-1, with unresolved D. This CDR3 contains 13 residues. Germline lookup yields CDR1 ENHRY and CDR2 SYGVKD. Trimming pared 4 bases from V and 6 bases from J, leaving 12 bases between. The CDR3 reads CAISAAGMAEAFF. The CDR3 bases are TGTGCCATCAGTGCGGCGGGAATGGCTGAAGCTTTCTTT.

The chain joins TRBV5-4 to TRBJ2-2, with 8 bases fitting TRBD1. V gave up 0 bases and J gave up 10 bases; unmatched junction bases: 5. The germline gives CDR1 SGHNT, CDR2 YYREEE (reference sequence). The CDR3 consists of 14 residues. The CDR3 DNA is TGTGCCAGCAGCTTGGGACAGGGGCGTGAGGAGCTGTTTTTT. Residues: CASSLGQGREELFF.

This chain links TRBV11-2 with TRBJ2-5, with 8 bases fitting TRBD1. The V gene end was trimmed by 5 bases and the J gene end by 4 bases; junction bases not matched to a gene: 6. This CDR3 contains 14 residues. Germline V CDR1 and CDR2: SGHAT, FQNNGV. CDR3 DNA sequence: TGTGCCAGCAGCCGGGACAGGACGCCAGAGACCCAGTACTTC. Protein sequence: CASSRDRTPETQYF.

The rearrangement joins TRBV5-1 to TRBJ2-4, with D uncertain. Germline values: CDR1 SGHRS, CDR2 YFSETQ. Trimming took off 7 bases at V and 1 base at J, with 12 bases between the two ends. There are 14 residues in the CDR3. CDR3 in amino acids: CASPWPNAKNIQYF. Written as DNA, the CDR3 is TGCGCCAGCCCCTGGCCAAACGCCAAAAACATTCAGTACTTC.

This clone turned up a few times. This chain connects TRBV4-1 to TRBJ2-1; 7 bases are a match to TRBD2. The CDR3 runs 15 residues. Germline V lookup: CDR1 MGHRA, CDR2 YSYEKL. The trim removed 3 bases at V and 6 bases at J, leaving 8 bases unmatched. The CDR3 DNA follows: TGCGCCAGCAGCCACGGACTAGGGTCACGCAATGAGCAGTTCTTC. Residues: CASSHGLGSRNEQFF.